One sample yielded the 8 T cell receptor beta chains listed below, sequenced in a study of pediatric ulcerative colitis. The rectum was sampled with one to two pinch biopsies at colonoscopy. Produced via immunoSEQ multiplex PCR; TCRdb's table is partial and in-frame only. Here the sample spans 35,000 to 45,000 clones, 75% being singletons. The sample comprised gut tissue. All receptors derive from a boy aged 5-17 years with severe ulcerative colitis.

The chain links TRBV5-1 to TRBJ2-1, with unresolved D. CDR3 length: 10 amino acids. V lost 6 bases and J 6 bases, leaving 4 bases between the germline ends. Germline V gene lookup returns CDR1 SGHRS and CDR2 YFSETQ. The CDR3 DNA reads TGCGCCAGCACAGGCAATGAGCAGTTCTTC. Its translation: CASTGNEQFF.

The gene calls are TRBV7-9 and TRBJ2-6; TRBD2 might be the D (5 bases). The V end was cut by 2 bases, the J end by 6 bases, with 17 bases between. Germline V gene data show CDR1 as SEHNR and CDR2 as FQNEAQ (reference sequence). This CDR3 has 17 residues. Here the CDR3 reads CASSLFSRTYEANVLTF. The CDR3 DNA is TGTGCCAGCAGCTTATTCTCCAGGACTTATGAGGCCAACGTCCTGACTTTC.

V gene TRBV5-1 combines with J gene TRBJ2-1, with 7 bases identical to TRBD1. With 5 bases clipped from V and 4 bases from J, the junction kept 9 bases outside the gene matches. This CDR3 contains 15 residues. The germline V gene encodes CDR1 SGHRS and CDR2 YFSETQ. The CDR3 region is CASRTRDSRYNEQFF. The CDR3 DNA reads TGCGCCAGCAGGACCCGGGACAGCAGATACAATGAGCAGTTCTTC.

J is TRBJ2-7 and V is TRBV6-1; 9 bases are shared with TRBD1. The germline CDR1 and CDR2 sequences are MNHNS and SASEGT. V was pared by 3 bases and J by 3 bases, with 6 bases of the junction left unmatched. This CDR3 has 15 residues. The CDR3 sequence: CASSDPGTGSYEQYF. In DNA form, the CDR3 reads TGTGCCAGCAGTGACCCCGGGACAGGGAGCTACGAGCAGTACTTC.

The V and J genes are TRBV10-3 and TRBJ2-7; perhaps TRBD2 as D (7 bases). This CDR3 has 14 residues. CDR1 ENHRY and CDR2 SYGVKD come from the germline V gene. V dropped 8 bases and J dropped 2 bases, with 16 bases sitting between them. CDR3 protein: CAIAVGGATYEQYF. The CDR3 nucleotides are TGTGCCATCGCGGTGGGGGGGGCAACCTACGAGCAGTACTTC.

The chain has TRBV2 and TRBJ1-2, with no clear D. The CDR3 is made up of 17 amino acids. Between the trimmed V and J ends, which lost 7 bases and 1 base, there was a span of 22 bases. Germline V lookup: CDR1 SNHLY, CDR2 FYNNEI. CDR3 sequence (DNA): TGTGCCAGCACAAAATTCCTCGGGCAGACACTTAACTATGGCTACACCTTC. Translating gives CASTKFLGQTLNYGYTF.

This clone was seen only a few times. The chain recombines TRBV7-9 with TRBJ1-2; 8 positions agree with TRBD1. The length of the CDR3 is 15 residues. V lost 5 bases, J lost 4 bases, and 9 bases stayed unmatched. Per germline, CDR1 SEHNR and CDR2 FQNEAQ (reference sequence). This CDR3 is CASSRNPDRAYGYTF. The CDR3 nucleotides are TGTGCCAGCAGCCGAAACCCGGACAGGGCCTATGGCTACACCTTC.

The CDR3 is CSVKTGASTGELFF. The CDR3 DNA reads as TGCAGCGTCAAGACAGGGGCTAGCACCGGGGAGCTGTTTTTT. This sequence joins TRBV29-1 and TRBJ2-2; TRBD1 matches at 8 bases. Germline trimming cut 6 bases from V and 4 bases from J; bases unmatched to any gene: 7. Germline values: CDR1 SQVTM, CDR2 ANQGSEA. The CDR3 totals 14 residues.